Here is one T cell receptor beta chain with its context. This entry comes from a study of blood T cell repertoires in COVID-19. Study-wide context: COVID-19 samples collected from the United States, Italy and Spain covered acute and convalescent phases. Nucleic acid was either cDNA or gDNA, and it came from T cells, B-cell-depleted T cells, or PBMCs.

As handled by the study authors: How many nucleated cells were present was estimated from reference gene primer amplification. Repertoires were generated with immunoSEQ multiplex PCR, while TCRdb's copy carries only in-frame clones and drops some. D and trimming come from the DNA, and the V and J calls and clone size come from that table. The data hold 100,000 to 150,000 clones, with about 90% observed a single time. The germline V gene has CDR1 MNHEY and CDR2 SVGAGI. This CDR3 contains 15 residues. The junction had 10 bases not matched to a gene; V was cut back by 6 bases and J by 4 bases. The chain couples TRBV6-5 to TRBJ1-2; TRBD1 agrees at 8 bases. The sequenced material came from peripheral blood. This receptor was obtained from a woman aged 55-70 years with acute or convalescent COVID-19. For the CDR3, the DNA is TGTGCCAGCAGACGCTGGACAGGGCTGGGCTATGGCTACACCTTC. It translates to CASRRWTGLGYGYTF.